This T cell receptor beta chain originates from a study of response to subunit inactivated influenza vaccine. Findings and limits, study-wide: With each seasonal influenza vaccination, the authors suggested, few new T cells are recruited.

This clonotype was seen only a few times. What it recognizes is unknown. In TCRdb, the RT-PCR reads were re-called with MiXCR into one record per CDR3 protein. The table includes about 520,000 distinct CDR3 sequences, about 25% detected once. Sample: CD4+ T cells sorted from PBMCs, taken 5 days after vaccination. The receptor comes from a man aged 50 to 60 who received an inactivated influenza vaccine.

The CDR3 protein is CASSLTSGHYEQYF. The CDR3 DNA reads as TGTGCCAGCAGCTTAACTAGCGGGCACTACGAGCAGTACTTC. V gene TRBV7-2 combines with J gene TRBJ2-7; 9 bases are shared with TRBD2. The CDR3 runs to 14 residues. Looked up from germline, CDR1 is SGHTA and CDR2 is FQGNSA. The junction had 2 bases not matched to a gene; V was cut back by 2 bases and J by 3 bases.